This TCR beta chain was identified during a study of blood T cell repertoires in COVID-19. Using immunoSEQ multiplex PCR, the repertoire was profiled, and TCRdb retains in-frame clones only, with some absent. This sample has about 260,000 clones; 88% occur once, and the top ten carry 0.95% to 1.5%. The CDR3 runs to 14 residues. V was trimmed by 4 bases and J by 3 bases, leaving 13 bases between them. Germline V lookup: CDR1 SGHNT, CDR2 YYREEE (reference sequence). Participants, about 18 to 90 years old, spanned 25 or so US areas. The sequence derives from a woman aged 40 to 50 with acute COVID-19. Input material: PBMCs or T cells enriched from blood (not recorded which). J is TRBJ1-1 and V is TRBV5-4; tentative D call: TRBD1 (6 bases). DNA for the CDR3: TGTGCCAGCAGCGCCGGACAGTCGGACACTGAAGCTTTCTTT. As protein: CASSAGQSDTEAFF. The variable domain in full, completed from reference TRBV5-4 and TRBJ1-1, reads ETGVTQSPTHLIKTRGQQVTLRCSSQSGHNTVSWYQQALGQGPQFIFQYYREEENGRGNFPPRFSGLQFPNYSSELNVNALELDDSALYLCASSAGQSDTEAFFGQGTRLTVV.